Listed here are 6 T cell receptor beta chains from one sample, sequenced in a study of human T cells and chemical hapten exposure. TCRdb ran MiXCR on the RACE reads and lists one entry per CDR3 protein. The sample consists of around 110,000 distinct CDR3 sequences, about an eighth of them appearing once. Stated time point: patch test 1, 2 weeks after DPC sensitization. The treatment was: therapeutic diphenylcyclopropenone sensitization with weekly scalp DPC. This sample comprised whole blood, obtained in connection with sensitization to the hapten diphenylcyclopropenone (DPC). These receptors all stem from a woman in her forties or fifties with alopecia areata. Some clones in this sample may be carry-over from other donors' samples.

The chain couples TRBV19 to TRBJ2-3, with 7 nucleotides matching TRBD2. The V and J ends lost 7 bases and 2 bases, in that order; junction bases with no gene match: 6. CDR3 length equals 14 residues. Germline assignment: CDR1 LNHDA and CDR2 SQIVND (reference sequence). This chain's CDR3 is CASKASGYTDTQYF. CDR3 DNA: TGTGCCAGTAAGGCTAGCGGTTACACAGATACGCAGTATTTT.

The CDR3 spells CASSPVKVSSYEQYF. CDR3 in DNA: TGTGCCAGCAGTCCCGTGAAGGTATCCTCCTACGAGCAGTACTTC. The chain carries TRBV6-5 and TRBJ2-7, with unresolved D. This CDR3 comprises 15 residues. Trimming took off 5 bases at V and 0 bases at J, with 14 bases between the two ends. Looked up from germline, CDR1 is MNHEY and CDR2 is SVGAGI.

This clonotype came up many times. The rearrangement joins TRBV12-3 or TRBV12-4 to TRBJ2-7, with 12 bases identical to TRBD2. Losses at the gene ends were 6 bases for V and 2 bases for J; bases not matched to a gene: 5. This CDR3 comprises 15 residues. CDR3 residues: CASRGGLAGAYEQYF. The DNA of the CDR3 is TGTGCCAGCAGGGGGGGACTAGCGGGTGCCTACGAGCAGTACTTC.

The CDR3 DNA is TGTGCCAGCAGCACAGGGGGTGATGCGCAGTATTTT. Translating gives CASSTGGDAQYF. The chain uses TRBV12-3 or TRBV12-4 and TRBJ2-3; 8 nucleotides align to TRBD1. J lost 10 bases, V lost 6 bases, and 6 bases had no gene match. There are 12 residues in the CDR3.

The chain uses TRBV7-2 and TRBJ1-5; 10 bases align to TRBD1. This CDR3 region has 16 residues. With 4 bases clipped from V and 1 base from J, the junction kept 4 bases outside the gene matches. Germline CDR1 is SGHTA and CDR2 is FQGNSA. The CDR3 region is CASSSKGQGSNQPQHF. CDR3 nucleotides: TGTGCCAGCAGCTCGAAGGGACAGGGGAGCAATCAGCCCCAGCATTTT.

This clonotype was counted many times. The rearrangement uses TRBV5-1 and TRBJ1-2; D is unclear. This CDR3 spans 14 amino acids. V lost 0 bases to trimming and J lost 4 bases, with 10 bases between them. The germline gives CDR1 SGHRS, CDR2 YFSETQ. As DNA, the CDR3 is TGCGCCAGCAGCTTGGGGCGGGGAGGCTATGGCTACACCTTC. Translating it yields CASSLGRGGYGYTF.